This T cell receptor (beta chain) was captured in a study of OX40 agonist ivuxolimab in advanced cancers. Regarding the complete study: Ivuxolimab, which targeted the costimulatory receptor OX40 (CD134), was an agonistic, fully human IgG2 monoclonal antibody. Intravenous ivuxolimab was administered to patients every 2 weeks at six dose levels: 0.01, 0.1, 0.3, 1.5, 3 and 10 mg/kg. Among the roughly 50 dose-escalation patients, around 19 had hepatocellular carcinoma, about 15 melanoma, 9 renal cell carcinoma and 9 head and neck cancer. A male proportion of around 81% and a mean age of 60 years, ranging from about 20 to 85, were recorded for the dose-escalation cohort. Patients were allowed to have had prior anti-PD-1, anti-PD-L1 or anti-CTLA-4 therapy, and roughly 40% of the dose-escalation patients had previously received checkpoint inhibitors. Partial responses were achieved by three dose-escalation patients, of whom one had hepatocellular carcinoma and two had cutaneous melanoma. The purpose of peripheral TCRbeta sequencing was to test whether ivuxolimab changed TCR sequence diversity and led to clonal T-cell expansion. The paper describes the monotherapy dose-escalation part (N ≈ 52 patients) of the phase I trial of ivuxolimab. Overall study results and their limits: After ivuxolimab, CD8+ T cells had more expanded clones than CD4+ T cells on average. Antigen specificity was not determined for the clonally expanded peripheral T cells. At doses of 0.1 to 3.0 mg/kg, clonal expansion of both CD4+ and CD8+ T cells in blood was seen between baseline and week 6. Low levels of normalized T-cell clonal expansion were also seen in some nonresponding patients. In the 0.1-3.0 mg/kg groups, partial responders were among the patients with the lowest normalized peripheral clonal expansion, particularly in CD8+ T cells.

As regards this clone: Its specific antigen is unknown. The record has no base qualities; no much larger clone is one base away.

The CDR3 goes from the cysteine to the phenylalanine over 14 residues. Only the CDR3 region is kept as DNA, spanning 42 bases read in frame from base 1. Relative to germline, V is 4 bases shorter and J is 6 bases shorter, with 12 bases between their ends. Looking up the germline V gene (reference sequence) yields CDR1 LNHDA and CDR2 SQIVND. Genomic DNA was isolated from the sorted cells so that the TCRbeta CDR3 region could be sequenced. TCRbeta CDR3 regions were sequenced using the immunoSEQ Assay. The table comes from immuneACCESS by way of TCRdb, which keeps in-frame sequences with V and J called. Part of the clones is missing from these tables; in studies checked, under half for an unresolved V gene and the rest for unknown reasons. The sample table lists around 83,000 clones, roughly 83% of them with a count of one. Roughly 7.3% of the sample rests with the top ten. Patients with autoimmune disease history or receiving systemic immunosuppression were excluded from the trial. Peripheral blood for TCR sequencing was collected from all dose cohorts at baseline, on cycle 4 day 1, and on cycle 7 day 1. Samples came from an open-label, multicenter, first-in-human phase I dose-escalation trial of ivuxolimab. Adults with locally advanced or metastatic melanoma, renal cell carcinoma, hepatocellular carcinoma or head and neck squamous cell carcinoma were enrolled in the trial. Before TCR sequencing, CD4+ T cells and CD8+ T cells from peripheral blood were sorted into separate populations.

The receptor was derived from an adult with an advanced solid tumor such as melanoma, head and neck, liver or kidney cancer. The V gene is TRBV19 and the J gene is TRBJ2-2; the D gene is perhaps TRBD2, on 6 matching bases. The source was CD4+ or CD8+ T cells sorted from blood, collected in a trial of the OX40 agonist ivuxolimab. The CDR3 sequence is CASSSRGDSGELFF. The DNA sequence follows: TGTGCCAGTAGTAGCCGCGGGGATTCCGGGGAGCTGTTTTTT.